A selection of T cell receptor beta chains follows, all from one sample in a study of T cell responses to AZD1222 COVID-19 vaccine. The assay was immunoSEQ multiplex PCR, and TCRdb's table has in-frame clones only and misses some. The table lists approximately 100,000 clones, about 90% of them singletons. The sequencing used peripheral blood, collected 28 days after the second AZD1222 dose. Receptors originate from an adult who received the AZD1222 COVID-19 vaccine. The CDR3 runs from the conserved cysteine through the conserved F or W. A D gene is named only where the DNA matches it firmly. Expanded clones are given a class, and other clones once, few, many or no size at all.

CDR3: CSASRQEASYNSPLHF
DNA: TGCAGTGCTAGTCGACAGGAGGCATCCTATAATTCACCCCTCCACTTT
V: TRBV20-1
J: TRBJ1-6
size: -
D: -

CDR3: CASGGRQGPTYNEQFF
DNA: TGTGCCAGCGGGGGAAGACAGGGGCCAACCTACAATGAGCAGTTCTTC
V: TRBV27
J: TRBJ2-1
size: once
D: TRBD1

CDR3: CASSHHSSSNYGYTF
DNA: TGCGCCAGCAGCCACCACAGTTCATCTAACTATGGCTACACCTTC
V: TRBV4-1
J: TRBJ1-2
size: -
D: -

CDR3: CASSLVGSADTQYF
DNA: TGTGCCAGCAGCTTAGTGGGGTCAGCAGATACGCAGTATTTT
V: TRBV7-3
J: TRBJ2-3
size: -
D: -

CDR3: CASSLEIGTQYF
DNA: TGCGCCAGCAGCTTGGAGATAGGGACCCAGTACTTC
V: TRBV5-1
J: TRBJ2-5
size: -
D: -

CDR3: CASRTNWAGEIYNEQFF
DNA: TGCGCCAGCCGGACGAATTGGGCGGGAGAGATCTACAATGAGCAGTTCTTC
V: TRBV5-1
J: TRBJ2-1
size: few
D: TRBD2

CDR3: CASSPPQGAADSPLHF
DNA: TGTGCCAGCAGTCCGCCACAGGGGGCGGCGGATTCACCCCTCCACTTT
V: TRBV28
J: TRBJ1-6
size: -
D: TRBD1

CDR3: CAWSVWTGPSSYNSPLHF
DNA: TGTGCCTGGAGTGTATGGACCGGTCCAAGCTCCTATAATTCACCCCTCCACTTT
V: TRBV30
J: TRBJ1-6
size: -
D: -

CDR3: CATSEGGGRNQPQHF
DNA: TGTGCCACCAGTGAAGGGGGGGGCCGCAATCAGCCCCAGCATTTT
V: TRBV24-1
J: TRBJ1-5
size: -
D: -

CDR3: CASSLSGAGNTEAFF
DNA: TGCGCCAGCAGCTTATCAGGGGCGGGTAACACTGAAGCTTTCTTT
V: TRBV4-1
J: TRBJ1-1
size: -
D: -

CDR3: CASSLIRTGRQETQYF
DNA: TGTGCCAGCAGTCTCATCCGGACAGGACGACAAGAGACCCAGTACTTC
V: TRBV28
J: TRBJ2-5
size: few
D: TRBD1

CDR3: CASSQGAEGQPQHF
DNA: TGCGCCAGCAGCCAAGGGGCAGAGGGACAGCCCCAGCATTTT
V: TRBV4-3
J: TRBJ1-5
size: -
D: -

CDR3: CATSEAPGQVPNYGYTF
DNA: TGTGCCACCAGTGAAGCACCGGGACAGGTTCCTAACTATGGCTACACCTTC
V: TRBV24-1
J: TRBJ1-2
size: -
D: TRBD1

CDR3: CASSLRAGNQPQHF
DNA: TGTGCCAGCAGCCTACGTGCGGGCAATCAGCCCCAGCATTTT
V: TRBV2
J: TRBJ1-5
size: -
D: -

CDR3: CASSIAAPGLTYTDTQYF
DNA: TGTGCCAGTAGTATAGCCGCACCGGGACTCACCTACACAGATACGCAGTATTTT
V: TRBV19
J: TRBJ2-3
size: -
D: -

CDR3: CASSLPGTRTYTF
DNA: TGTGCCAGCAGTCTTCCCGGGACAAGGACGTACACCTTC
V: TRBV6-5
J: TRBJ1-2
size: -
D: -

CDR3: CASSSGPGQGTYEQYF
DNA: TGTGCCAGCAGCAGTGGACCGGGACAGGGGACCTACGAGCAGTACTTC
V: TRBV5-5
J: TRBJ2-7
size: -
D: TRBD1

CDR3: CASSFSVGNEQFF
DNA: TGTGCCAGCAGCTTTAGTGTGGGCAATGAGCAGTTCTTC
V: TRBV5-5
J: TRBJ2-1
size: -
D: -

CDR3: CASSLGGGLNNSPLHF
DNA: TGTGCCAGCAGCTTAGGAGGGGGACTGAATAATTCACCCCTCCACTTT
V: TRBV7-9
J: TRBJ1-6
size: -
D: -

CDR3: CASRPVAFTRSGANVLTF
DNA: TGTGCCAGCAGGCCCGTAGCGTTTACCCGCTCTGGGGCCAACGTCCTGACTTTC
V: TRBV3-1/TRBV3-2
J: TRBJ2-6
size: once
D: -

CDR3: CASSQPIRGNPHQQYF
DNA: TGCGCCAGCAGCCAACCCATTAGAGGGAACCCACATCAGCAGTACTTC
V: TRBV4-1
J: TRBJ2-7
size: -
D: -

CDR3: CASSPRGGRQGHQPQHF
DNA: TGTGCCAGCAGTCCGAGAGGGGGTAGACAGGGCCATCAGCCCCAGCATTTT
V: TRBV6-6
J: TRBJ1-5
size: -
D: TRBD1

CDR3: CASSQGVAGGGMYQETQYF
DNA: TGTGCCAGCAGCCAAGGGGTAGCGGGAGGGGGAATGTACCAAGAGACCCAGTACTTC
V: TRBV4-2
J: TRBJ2-5
size: once
D: TRBD2

CDR3: CASSEVLAGVGGEQYF
DNA: TGTGCCAGCTCGGAAGTACTAGCGGGAGTAGGTGGCGAGCAGTACTTC
V: TRBV18
J: TRBJ2-7
size: -
D: TRBD2

CDR3: CASSSGEGWGYTF
DNA: TGTGCCAGCAGCTCTGGGGAGGGATGGGGCTACACCTTC
V: TRBV7-9
J: TRBJ1-2
size: once
D: -

CDR3: CASSLEQNEAFF
DNA: TGTGCCAGCAGCTTGGAACAGAATGAAGCTTTCTTT
V: TRBV5-4
J: TRBJ1-1
size: -
D: -

CDR3: CASSGGQGGNSPLHF
DNA: TGCGCCAGCAGCGGGGGACAGGGAGGGAATTCACCCCTCCACTTT
V: TRBV5-1
J: TRBJ1-6
size: -
D: TRBD1

CDR3: CASNSLEGNYGYTF
DNA: TGTGCCAGCAACTCCCTCGAGGGGAACTATGGCTACACCTTC
V: TRBV28
J: TRBJ1-2
size: -
D: -

CDR3: CAIRGTSRQETQYF
DNA: TGTGCCATCAGGGGGACTAGCCGCCAAGAGACCCAGTACTTC
V: TRBV10-3
J: TRBJ2-5
size: -
D: TRBD2

CDR3: CASSPTGYQETQYF
DNA: TGTGCCAGCAGTCCAACCGGCTACCAAGAGACCCAGTACTTC
V: TRBV6-5
J: TRBJ2-5
size: -
D: -

CDR3: CASSETRWRDGVNEQFF
DNA: TGTGCCAGCAGTGAAACAAGGTGGCGGGATGGGGTAAATGAGCAGTTCTTC
V: TRBV25-1
J: TRBJ2-1
size: -
D: -

CDR3: CASSVATGLENTIYF
DNA: TGTGCCAGCAGCGTAGCTACGGGTCTAGAAAACACCATATATTTT
V: TRBV9
J: TRBJ1-3
size: -
D: -

CDR3: CASNGTAHNSGNTIYF
DNA: TGTGCCAGCAATGGAACAGCTCATAACTCTGGAAACACCATATATTTT
V: TRBV6-4
J: TRBJ1-3
size: -
D: -

CDR3: CASSSGSGNTIYF
DNA: TGTGCCAGCAGTTCCGGGTCTGGAAACACCATATATTTT
V: TRBV28
J: TRBJ1-3
size: -
D: -

CDR3: CASSPDSYGYTF
DNA: TGTGCCAGCAGTCCGGACAGCTATGGCTACACCTTC
V: TRBV12-3/TRBV12-4
J: TRBJ1-2
size: -
D: -

CDR3: CASSVLSSGWVSEQFF
DNA: TGTGCCAGCAGCGTACTTTCATCAGGGTGGGTCAGTGAGCAGTTCTTC
V: TRBV9
J: TRBJ2-1
size: -
D: -

CDR3: CASSYRTDGYTF
DNA: TGTGCCAGCAGCTACAGGACAGATGGCTACACCTTC
V: TRBV28
J: TRBJ1-2
size: -
D: -

CDR3: CASSTGTGTNTEAFF
DNA: TGCGCCAGCAGCACCGGGACAGGGACGAACACTGAAGCTTTCTTT
V: TRBV5-1
J: TRBJ1-1
size: -
D: TRBD1

CDR3: CASSYATVNYGYTF
DNA: TGTGCCAGCAGTTACGCAACGGTAAACTATGGCTACACCTTC
V: TRBV6-2/TRBV6-3
J: TRBJ1-2
size: -
D: -

CDR3: CASSQGLSRKLDTQYF
DNA: TGCGCCAGCAGCCAAGGCCTTAGCCGGAAACTAGATACGCAGTATTTT
V: TRBV4-3
J: TRBJ2-3
size: -
D: -

CDR3: CASSELAGGDNYEQYF
DNA: TGTGCCAGCAGTGAACTAGCGGGTGGAGATAACTACGAGCAGTACTTC
V: TRBV27
J: TRBJ2-7
size: -
D: TRBD2

CDR3: CASSSRYRDRIYNEQFF
DNA: TGTGCCAGCAGTTCACGCTACCGGGACAGGATCTACAATGAGCAGTTCTTC
V: TRBV28
J: TRBJ2-1
size: -
D: TRBD1

CDR3: CASSFRGLSTEAFF
DNA: TGTGCCAGCAGCTTTAGGGGGTTATCGACTGAAGCTTTCTTT
V: TRBV7-2
J: TRBJ1-1
size: -
D: -

CDR3: CAWSPDRGTEAFF
DNA: TGTGCCTGGAGCCCTGACAGGGGCACTGAAGCTTTCTTT
V: TRBV30
J: TRBJ1-1
size: -
D: TRBD1

CDR3: CASSRTGGTEAFF
DNA: TGTGCCAGCAGCCGGACAGGGGGAACTGAAGCTTTCTTT
V: TRBV5-4
J: TRBJ1-1
size: -
D: TRBD1

CDR3: CASSRTGNQETQYF
DNA: TGCGCCAGCAGCCGGACAGGGAACCAAGAGACCCAGTACTTC
V: TRBV5-1
J: TRBJ2-5
size: -
D: TRBD1

CDR3: CASSPGTGVSNQPQHF
DNA: TGTGCCAGCAGCCCCGGGACAGGGGTAAGCAATCAGCCCCAGCATTTT
V: TRBV2
J: TRBJ1-5
size: -
D: TRBD1

CDR3: CASRIKGDGSYGYTF
DNA: TGTGCCAGCAGAATTAAAGGAGATGGGTCTTATGGCTACACCTTC
V: TRBV6-5
J: TRBJ1-2
size: -
D: -

CDR3: CASSLGYNSPLHF
DNA: TGTGCCAGCAGTTTGGGATATAATTCACCCCTCCACTTT
V: TRBV27
J: TRBJ1-6
size: -
D: -

CDR3: CASSRVGQDYSYEQYF
DNA: TGTGCCAGCAGCCGCGTGGGACAGGACTACTCCTACGAGCAGTACTTC
V: TRBV5-5
J: TRBJ2-7
size: -
D: TRBD1

CDR3: CASRQYRDTEAFF
DNA: TGTGCCAGCAGACAGTACAGGGACACTGAAGCTTTCTTT
V: TRBV2
J: TRBJ1-1
size: once
D: -